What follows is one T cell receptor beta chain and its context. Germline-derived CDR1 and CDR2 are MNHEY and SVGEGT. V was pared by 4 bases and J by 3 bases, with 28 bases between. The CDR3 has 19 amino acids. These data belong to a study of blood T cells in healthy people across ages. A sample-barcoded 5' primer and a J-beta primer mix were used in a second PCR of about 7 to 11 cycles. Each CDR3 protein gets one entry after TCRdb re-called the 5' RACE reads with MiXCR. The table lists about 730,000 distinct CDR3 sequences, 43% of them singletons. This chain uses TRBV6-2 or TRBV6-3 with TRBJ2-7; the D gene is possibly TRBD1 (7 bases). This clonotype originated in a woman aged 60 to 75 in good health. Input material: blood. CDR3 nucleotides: TGTGCCAGCAGTTTGTATCTGGAGGGGGCAGGGGAGTTTTACTACGAGCAGTACTTC. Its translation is CASSLYLEGAGEFYYEQYF.